This T cell receptor beta chain comes out of a study of cytomegalovirus exposure and HLA in healthy donors. Study observations and caveats: Accurate prediction of most subjects' HLA-A and HLA-B alleles from TCR beta sequences was reported. According to reports, the classifier identified cytomegalovirus status with high specificity and sensitivity. A later analysis reported that several of the most significant clusters appeared to be linked to common viral pathogens, among them Epstein-Barr virus. Clonal expansion was found to be greater in HLA-associated TCR beta chains than in equally common others in a later analysis.

V lost 2 bases and J 2 bases, leaving 9 bases between the germline ends. The CDR3 has 14 amino acids. The germline CDR1 and CDR2 sequences are MNHNS and SASEGT. Worth noting for this clone: Its antigen is still unknown.

PCR primers comprised 60 Vbeta and 13 Jbeta primers. Data came from immunoSEQ multiplex PCR; TCRdb stores just in-frame clones and leaves some out. The table has about 130,000 clones, 70% to 90% seen once. The sequence was collected from a boy between 10 and 17 years old in good health and CMV-seronegative. V is TRBV6-1 and J is TRBJ1-1; a weak D match, TRBD1 (5 bases). Sequenced input: PBMCs. The CDR3 reads CASSERGGNTEAFF. The CDR3 DNA reads as TGTGCCAGCAGTGAAAGGGGCGGAAACACTGAAGCTTTCTTT.